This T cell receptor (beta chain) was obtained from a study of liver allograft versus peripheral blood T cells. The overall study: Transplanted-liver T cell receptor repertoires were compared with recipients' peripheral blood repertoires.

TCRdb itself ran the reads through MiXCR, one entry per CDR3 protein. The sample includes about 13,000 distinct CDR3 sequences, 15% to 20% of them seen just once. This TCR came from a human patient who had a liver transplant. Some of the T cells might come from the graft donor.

CDR3 protein: CAWGTVNSPLHF. DNA of the CDR3: TGTGCCTGGGGGACGGTCAATTCACCCCTCCACTTT. The chain has TRBV30 and TRBJ1-6, with a weak D call TRBD1 (5 bases). Between the trimmed V and J ends, which lost 5 bases and 7 bases, there was a span of 9 bases. The germline gives CDR1 GTSNPN, CDR2 SVGIG (reference sequence). This CDR3 comprises 12 residues.